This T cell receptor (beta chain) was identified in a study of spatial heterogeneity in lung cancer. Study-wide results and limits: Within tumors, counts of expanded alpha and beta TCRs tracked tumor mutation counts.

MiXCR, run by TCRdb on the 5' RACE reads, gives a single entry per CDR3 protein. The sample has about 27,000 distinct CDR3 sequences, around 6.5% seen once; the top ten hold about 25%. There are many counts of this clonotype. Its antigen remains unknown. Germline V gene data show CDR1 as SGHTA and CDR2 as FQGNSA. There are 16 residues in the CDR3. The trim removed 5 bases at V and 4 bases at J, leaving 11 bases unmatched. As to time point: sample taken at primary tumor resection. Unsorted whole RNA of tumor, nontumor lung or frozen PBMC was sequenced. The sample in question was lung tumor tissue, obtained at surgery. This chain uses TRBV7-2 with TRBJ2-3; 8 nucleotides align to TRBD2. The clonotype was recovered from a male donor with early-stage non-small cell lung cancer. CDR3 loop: CASSPWERGTADTQYF. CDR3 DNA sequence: TGTGCCAGCAGCCCCTGGGAGCGGGGGACGGCAGATACGCAGTATTTT.